This is a list of T cell receptor beta chains from one sample in a study of control samples from healthy donors and cancer patients. TCRdb's table, derived via immunoSEQ multiplex PCR, lists solely in-frame clones and lacks some. The data contain over 80,000 clones, roughly 91% of them seen just once; the ten biggest clones take up more than 15%. Sequencing used blood. These TCRs come from a man aged 30-40 years in good health. Each CDR3 is given with its conserved first and last residue. The order of the fields is CDR3 protein, V gene, J gene.

CASFRDRVYGYTF,TRBV6-5,TRBJ1-2
CASSSNLNTEAFF,TRBV7-9,TRBJ1-1
CASSLFRTGGGETQYF,TRBV3-1/TRBV3-2,TRBJ2-5
CASSPSHRRLTDTQYF,TRBV3-1/TRBV3-2,TRBJ2-3
CASSSRTGGVETQYF,TRBV7-2,TRBJ2-5
CASGRELRSTDTQYF,TRBV3-1/TRBV3-2,TRBJ2-3
CASVCVGATYEQYF,TRBV7-9,TRBJ2-7
CASSLVRGSSYEQYF,TRBV5-1,TRBJ2-7
CASSQGLAEETQYF,TRBV5-6,TRBJ2-5
CASSPGGGEETQYF,TRBV18,TRBJ2-5
CASSLGPGLAGEVTGELFF,TRBV7-9,TRBJ2-2